This paragraph reports one T cell receptor beta chain. Its recognized antigen is unknown. One base away there is no much larger clone; base qualities are not given. This specimen includes other DNA sequences encoding the same CDR3. The cohort comprised some 730 healthy bone marrow donors. All cohort members were sampled while nominally healthy, although unrecorded immune exposures were likely present. The donor tested CMV seropositive, placing the donor among the roughly 300 seropositive members of the cohort. A peripheral blood sample was provided by each donor, and peripheral blood mononuclear cells were used for TCR beta sequencing. The Qiagen DNeasy Blood Extraction Kit was used to extract genomic DNA from the blood cell samples. The germline ends are 6 bases apart after V is trimmed by 3 bases and J by 1 base. From a lookup of the germline V gene (reference sequence), CDR1 and CDR2 are MNHEY and SMNVEV. The CDR3 goes from the cysteine to the phenylalanine over 13 residues. Only the CDR3 region is kept as DNA, spanning 39 bases read in frame from base 1.

The sample comes from a study of cytomegalovirus exposure and HLA in healthy donors (dated 2017 in TCRdb). Notes on the research overall: In an earlier analysis of 450 to 750 of the donors, 250 to 350 Gb of sequence data and some 120 million unique TCR beta sequences from about 179 million T cells were reported. An early release covering about 600 HLA-typed donors comprised approximately 290 gigabases of sequencing data and 65 million to 100 million unique TCR sequences. Among the roughly 430 genotyped donors, under 90% belonged to the genetic ancestry cluster associated with self-reported Caucasian donors. The study was designed to test whether signatures of past pathogen exposure could be identified by cataloging public T cell receptors. The study used immunosequencing to profile the T cell repertoires of some 600 subjects and linked those repertoires to cytomegalovirus serostatus. A separate validation cohort of roughly 130 different subjects was used in addition to the roughly 620-subject first cohort. To predict cytomegalovirus infection status, the study combined high-throughput TCR immunosequencing, statistical association of individual TCRs with disease status, and machine learning. In a later analysis, previously published TCR beta repertoires from 550 to 700 donors were re-analyzed and high-resolution HLA genotyping was added so that TCR occurrence patterns could be studied. The later analysis used no new phenotypic data to find candidate immune exposures, relying instead on TCR beta sequences and their occurrence across donors. An earlier analysis of 587 of the donors applied high-throughput TCR beta sequencing to assess whether each TCR beta V gene segment acted as functional or pseudogenic. Donor age, sex, ethnicity and CMV serostatus were compiled alongside the repertoire data. A later genetic analysis took genome-wide SNP genotypes for about three fifths of the 666 donors and used that subset as a discovery cohort. Every discovery cohort repertoire had been produced on one sequencing platform. Both class I and class II loci were covered by HLA typing, at four-digit resolution. The number of typed donors differed by locus: about 620-640 for A, B, C, DRB1 and DQB1; approximately 520 for DQA1; 606 for DPA1; and around 450 for DPB1. Four or five DR-DQ haplotypes were handled as single units for association and clustering because linkage in the cohort was strong. Among some 400 genotyped donors of the cohort, an average of approximately 250,000 unique TCR beta nucleotide sequences were sequenced per donor, around a sixth of them non-productive.

Libraries were prepared through the immunoSEQ multiplex PCR assay. The multiplex PCR relied on a mix of 60 forward primers for TCR Vbeta segments and 13 reverse primers for TCR Jbeta segments. Amplification of the CDR3 region of rearranged TCR beta genes was performed with a multiplex PCR assay on genomic DNA. The Illumina HiSeq System was used to sequence the amplified TCR beta libraries as 87-base-pair reads. Concerning the study's data processing: A later analysis counted approximately 76 million unique TCR beta chains across the 550 to 800 repertoires, and around 9.9 million of these chains were shared by at least two donors. To remove PCR and sequencing errors, raw reads were error-corrected and collapsed into unique sequences using a nearest-neighbor algorithm that merged closely related sequences. Alignment of CDR3 sequences to IMGT reference sequences was used to assign V, D and J gene segments. Each retained sequence needed at least a six-nucleotide match to both a V gene segment and a J gene segment. A rearrangement counted as productive if the CDR3 had no stop codons and remained in frame with V and J, and every other rearrangement counted as non-productive. CDR3 was defined according to IMGT convention as the region running from the second conserved V-encoded cysteine to the conserved J-encoded phenylalanine. Sequences without an unambiguous match to a single V gene segment were excluded from the earlier analysis of 587 of the donors. An earlier analysis of about 600 of the donors called V segments functional above 56.7% productive rearrangements and segregating when the between-donor standard deviation exceeded 5%. To diagnose cytomegalovirus status from the catalog of TCR beta chain sequences, a statistical classification framework was built. V and J gene assignment, in a later analysis, came from comparing TCR nucleotide sequences with IMGT/GENE-DB human TR gene sequences. In a later analysis, CDR3 sequences and most-parsimonious VDJ recombination scenarios were assigned using the TCRdist pipeline. A later analysis defined each TCR beta chain by its CDR3 amino acid sequence plus V-gene family, and excluded reads lacking a unique V-gene family. In a later analysis, 450 to 600 highly shared, low-generation-probability nucleotide sequences were removed to address suspected cross-contamination and a sequencing artifact. In a later analysis, a clonal expansion index was calculated for each public chain from normalized within-repertoire ranks of inferred template counts. A later analysis computed generation probabilities with a VDJ recombination model fitted to out-of-frame rearrangements, and checked the results against IGoR. A later analysis scored TCR-TCR, TCR-HLA and TCR-CMV co-occurrence with hypergeometric tests, applying a repertoire-size bias correction to TCR pairs. In a later analysis, false discovery rates were estimated by permuting HLA or CMV assignments 20 times. In a later analysis, co-occurring TCRs were grouped with DBSCAN, and TCRdist sequence similarity was added when clustering was performed within HLA-allele-positive subsets. Co-occurrence clustering excluded repertoires with fewer than 30,000 or more than 120,000 public chains, plus five with anomalous nucleotide sharing. TCRdb obtained this table from immuneACCESS and retained in-frame rearrangements with V and J assigned. These tables miss some clones; where compared with another copy, unresolved V genes account for less than half of the shortfall, and the remainder is unexplained. That table is the source of V, J and clone size, and D and trimming were worked out from the DNA. This sample lists approximately 120,000 clones; approximately 71% were detected once. The top ten constitute about 5.7% of the sample.

What the authors observed across the whole study: A cluster of highly shared sequence variants was judged likely to be a technical artifact of the sequencing pipeline. In a later genetic analysis, a missense DCLRE1C variant was associated with V-gene and J-gene trimming of TCR beta chains, and the association was replicated in an independent cohort. Compared with the approximately 720-donor mean, donors in an Asian-associated ancestry cluster had fewer N-insertions in productive TCRs, according to a later genetic analysis. CMV serostatus was the only immune exposure information available for the cohort. The study gave a list of 150 to 200 TCR beta chains associated with cytomegalovirus. Several of the top co-occurrence clusters appeared to be linked to parvovirus B19, influenza, CMV and Epstein-Barr virus, according to a later analysis. Because the 87-base-pair reads could not distinguish some IMGT-functional V segments, including TRBV6-2 and TRBV6-3, those segments were excluded. In a later analysis, some 17,000 TCR beta sequences were associated with specific HLA alleles at a false discovery rate of 0.05. Linkage disequilibrium might explain the correlated functional status among segregating V segments, but an unknown experimental factor could not be ruled out. The presence/absence analyses assumed that sequencing depth was roughly uniform across donors, and that assumption may not be true. An earlier analysis of approximately 600 of the donors showed that most TCR beta V segments appeared in productive rearrangements either about 87% or about 30% of the time, which broadly matched IMGT annotations. A later analysis found that most CMV-associated TCR beta chains appeared HLA-restricted, with HLA associations seemingly driven largely by CMV exposure. A later analysis found that TCR association rates varied across HLA loci, with DRB1 alleles showing the most associated TCRs and HLA-C alleles the fewest. Because counts were too low, around 17 rarely observed V segments, including chromosome 9 orphons, were left out of the earlier analysis of several hundred of the donors. Assigning TCR associations to individual alleles was difficult when HLA alleles, especially DR and DQ, strongly co-occurred. The authors suggested that the approach could potentially be generalized to other disease states and immunological phenotypes. Cytomegalovirus status was reported to be diagnosed by the classifier with high specificity and sensitivity in both the original and validation cohorts. A later analysis found that HLA-associated TCR beta chains were more clonally expanded and had lower generation probabilities than equally common non-associated chains. While some public TCRs were present in many individuals, most TCR sequences turned up only very rarely across donors. A further reported finding was that TCR beta sequences accurately predicted the HLA-A and HLA-B alleles for most subjects in the first cohort. Because HLA typing was unavailable for some donors at each locus, only the typed subset was used in association tests. In vitro tests confirmed that three of the cytomegalovirus-associated TCR beta chains recognize cytomegalovirus antigens. This cohort had only TCR beta chains sequenced, and the lack of alpha or paired-chain data limited which features could be detected.

The source material was PBMCs. The sequence was obtained from a woman in her 70s in good health and CMV-seropositive. The sequence is built from TRBV27 and TRBJ1-1; the D gene lacks a confident call. The CDR3 region reads CASSLGRNTEAFF. The DNA reads TGTGCCAGCAGTTTGGGCAGGAACACTGAAGCTTTCTTT.